These 18 T cell receptor beta chains share one sample of origin, sequenced in a study of T cells in tuberculosis (dated by TCRdb to the late 2010s). PBMC were thawed, rested overnight, stained with GMM-loaded CD1B tetramer, a Live/Dead dye and anti-CD3, and then sorted on a FACS Aria II. The CD1B tetramers were loaded with C32 glucose monomycolate that had been purified from Rhodococcus equi. Library construction relied on the immunoSEQ multiplex PCR assay. The table comes from immuneACCESS by way of TCRdb, which keeps in-frame sequences with V and J called. Part of the clones is missing from these tables; in studies checked, under half for an unresolved V gene and the rest for unknown reasons. This sample is represented by approximately 88,000 clones; approximately 91% of them were singletons. Of the sample, approximately 2% is held by the ten largest clones. The sample comprised CD1b-GMM tetramer-negative cells sorted from PBMCs. Interpreted using the paper, the cell subset or site label stands for: T cells not binding CD1B-GMM tetramer, sorted from same donor. The source of these receptors is an adult woman with latent tuberculosis.

This chain uses TRBV11-1 with TRBJ2-2; 7 bases are shared with TRBD1. Germline-derived CDR1 and CDR2 are SGHAT and FQDESV (reference sequence). Losses at the gene ends were 2 bases for V and 4 bases for J; bases not matched to a gene: 1. CDR3 length: 14 amino acids. This CDR3 is CASSLSGGTGELFF. The CDR3 DNA reads TGTGCCAGCAGCTTATCAGGGGGCACCGGGGAGCTGTTTTTT.

This clone was found once. This chain joins TRBV6-1 and TRBJ2-1, with D maybe TRBD2 (7 bases). Trimming cost V 7 bases and J 7 bases, with 14 bases left between them. This CDR3 region has 13 residues. Germline CDR1 reads MNHNS; CDR2 reads SASEGT. CDR3 nucleotide sequence: TGTGCCAGCACTGGGGGGGGGCTAAATGAGCAGTTCTTC. Translated: CASTGGGLNEQFF.

The rearrangement uses TRBV11-3 and TRBJ2-2; tentative D call: TRBD1 (5 bases). The V gene's germline CDR1 is SGHNT and CDR2 YENEEA. The CDR3 has 15 amino acids. V lost 1 base and J lost 7, with 13 bases in between. The CDR3, as DNA: TGTGCCAGCAGCTTAGGGGGCAGGAGAGTCGGGGAGCTGTTTTTT. Its translation: CASSLGGRRVGELFF.

The V gene is TRBV6-1, the J gene TRBJ2-2, with D possibly TRBD1 on 6 matching bases. This CDR3 contains 13 residues. Per the germline V gene, CDR1 is MNHNS and CDR2 is SASEGT. Trimming pared 10 bases from V and 4 bases from J, leaving 13 bases between. Here the CDR3 reads CATSDRVTGELFF. For the CDR3, the DNA is TGTGCCACATCGGACAGAGTCACCGGGGAGCTGTTTTTT.

This clone was seen a handful of times. The V gene is TRBV19, the J gene TRBJ2-2, with TRBD1 matching over 7 bases. Germline-derived CDR1 and CDR2 are LNHDA and SQIVND (reference sequence). This CDR3 region has 13 residues. V dropped 6 bases and J dropped 7; count of bases not matched to a gene: 5. CDR3 loop: CASRTGPDGELFF. Here the CDR3 DNA reads TGTGCCAGTAGGACAGGGCCGGACGGGGAGCTGTTTTTT.

CDR3 in amino acids: CASSLEAINTGELFF. In DNA form, the CDR3 reads TGTGCCAGCAGCTTAGAAGCCATAAACACCGGGGAGCTGTTTTTT. V and J are TRBV7-2 and TRBJ2-2, with unresolved D. V lost 1 base and J 2 bases, leaving 8 bases between the germline ends. The CDR3 extends over 15 amino acids. Germline V gives CDR1 SGHTA, CDR2 FQGNSA. Using reference TRBV7-2 and TRBJ2-2 for the parts outside the CDR3, the full variable domain is GAGVSQSPSNKVTEKGKDVELRCDPISGHTALYWYRQSLGQGLEFLIYFQGNSAPDKSGLPSDRFSAERTGGSVSTLTIQRTQQEDSAVYLCASSLEAINTGELFFGEGSRLTVL.

The genes are TRBV7-9 and TRBJ2-7, with a tentative D call TRBD2 (5 bases). V was trimmed by 1 base and J by 4 bases, leaving 8 bases between them. This CDR3 comprises 13 residues. Germline V gene lookup returns CDR1 SEHNR and CDR2 FQNEAQ (reference sequence). The CDR3 is CASSLGRGYEQYV. The CDR3 DNA reads TGTGCCAGCAGCTTAGGACGGGGTTACGAGCAGTACGTC.

The rearrangement uses TRBV28 and TRBJ1-2; TRBD1 might be the D (5 bases). Germline assignment: CDR1 MDHEN and CDR2 SYDVKM. V was clipped by 1 base and J by 5 bases, with 8 bases between them. The CDR3 spans 13 residues. The CDR3 bases are TGTGCCAGCAGTTTATTAGGGGTATATGGCTACACCTTC. This sequence encodes CASSLLGVYGYTF.

The gene calls are TRBV5-1 and TRBJ2-5; 7 bases are shared with TRBD2. CDR1 is SGHRS, CDR2 YFSETQ, per germline. With V trimmed by 7 bases and J by 6 bases, 12 bases remained unmatched. CDR3 length equals 14 residues. The CDR3 nucleotides are TGCGCCAGCGCCAATGCGGTAGGGACTAAGACCCAGTACTTC. Its protein product is CASANAVGTKTQYF.

This sequence joins TRBV18 and TRBJ2-3, with TRBD2 matching 9 bases. The CDR3 spans 15 residues. The trim removed 2 bases at V and 4 bases at J, leaving 4 bases unmatched. CDR1 and CDR2 (germline): KGHSH, LQKENI. CDR3 DNA sequence: TGTGCCAGCTCACCAGGCGGGGGGGCCCCAGATACGCAGTATTTT. Encoded protein: CASSPGGGAPDTQYF.

By sample fraction, this clone is medium-sized. V and J are TRBV7-2 and TRBJ2-7; TRBD2 agrees at 11 bases. This CDR3 is built from 18 residues. CDR1 SGHTA and CDR2 FQGNSA come from the germline V gene. V trimming: 2 bases; J trimming: 3 bases; junction bases outside the gene matches: 12. The CDR3 loop reads CASSLSPPLAGAVYEQYV. DNA for the CDR3: TGTGCCAGCAGCTTATCTCCGCCACTAGCGGGGGCGGTCTACGAGCAGTACGTC.

The chain combines TRBV7-6 with TRBJ2-7, with 7 bases matching TRBD2. Germline V gene lookup returns CDR1 SGHVS and CDR2 FNYEAQ. This CDR3 has 14 amino acids. Trimming took 3 bases from V and 4 from J; bases not matched to a gene: 6. The CDR3 reads CASSLGGGGYEQYF. The CDR3, as DNA: TGTGCCAGCAGCTTGGGTGGGGGGGGTTACGAGCAGTACTTC.

This rearrangement joins TRBV19 to TRBJ1-2; the D is unclear. Germline V CDR1 and CDR2: LNHDA, SQIVND (reference sequence). The length of the CDR3 is 12 residues. V shed 6 bases and J shed 3 bases, with 8 bases lying between them. In DNA, the CDR3 is TGTGCCAGTAGCCCGAGGGACTATGGCTACACCTTC. Translating gives CASSPRDYGYTF.

The rearrangement links TRBV19 to TRBJ2-1, with 13 bases aligning to TRBD2. The CDR3 runs to 15 residues. V was pared by 10 bases and J by 8 bases, with 11 bases of the junction left unmatched. Germline assignment: CDR1 LNHDA and CDR2 SQIVND (reference sequence). The CDR3 sequence is CATSPLAGGLHEQFF. CDR3 in DNA: TGTGCCACCAGCCCACTAGCGGGGGGGCTCCATGAGCAGTTCTTC.

V and J are TRBV25-1 and TRBJ1-2; 12 bases are shared with TRBD1. The CDR3 covers 13 residues. Trimming took 7 bases from V and 7 from J; bases not matched to a gene: 4. CDR1 and CDR2 from the germline V gene are MGHDK and SYGVNS. The CDR3 nucleotides read TGTGCCAGCAAGGGACAGGGGGCGGGTGGCTACACCTTC. It is translated as CASKGQGAGGYTF.

The chain couples TRBV25-1 to TRBJ1-2; TRBD1 aligns across 7 bases. V lost 3 bases and J lost 3; bases outside the gene matches: 1. Germline V gene lookup returns CDR1 MGHDK and CDR2 SYGVNS. There are 13 residues in the CDR3. The CDR3 here is CASSEDRYYGYTF. In nucleotides, the CDR3 is TGTGCCAGCAGTGAGGACAGGTACTATGGCTACACCTTC.

The CDR3 region is CASSKGEETQYF. CDR3 bases: TGTGCCAGCAGCAAAGGAGAAGAGACCCAGTACTTC. The chain is built from TRBV21-1 and TRBJ2-5; the table calls TRBD2, which could not be checked here. TRBV21-1 is shown as a pseudogene. The CDR3 sequence is 12 residues long.

V gene TRBV30 combines with J gene TRBJ1-1; D is ambiguous. Germline V gives CDR1 GTSNPN, CDR2 SVGIG (reference sequence). The CDR3 loop spans 11 amino acids. The V end lost 1 base, the J end lost 3 bases, and 3 bases lay between the germline ends. This CDR3 reads CAWSGDTEAFF. In DNA form, the CDR3 reads TGTGCCTGGAGTGGCGACACTGAAGCTTTCTTT.